This entry lists 27 T cell receptor beta chains sequenced from one sample in a study of blood T cell repertoires in COVID-19. Measured with immunoSEQ multiplex PCR; TCRdb has only the in-frame clones, and not every one. The sample lists 230,000 or so clones, about 83% occurring once. Sequences were obtained from peripheral blood. The receptors derive from a man aged 35-49 years with active or convalescent COVID-19.

There are many counts of this clone. This chain joins TRBV6-5 and TRBJ1-6; the D gene is possibly TRBD1 (6 bases). The V gene's germline CDR1 is MNHEY and CDR2 SVGAGI. The CDR3 is 13 amino acids. V gave up 8 bases and J gave up 9 bases, with 14 bases separating them. CDR3 sequence reads: CASEQGSSSPLHF. CDR3 bases: TGTGCCAGCGAACAGGGTTCTAGTTCACCCCTCCACTTT.

The chain couples TRBV30 to TRBJ2-7; TRBD1 might be the D (5 bases). Trimming took 4 bases from V and 2 from J, leaving 15 bases between them. CDR3 length: 14 amino acids. Per the germline V gene, CDR1 is GTSNPN and CDR2 is SVGIG (reference sequence). The CDR3 region has the DNA TGTGCCTGGAACCCTTGGACATACGCCTACGAGCAGTACTTC. It specifies CAWNPWTYAYEQYF. Combining the CDR3 with reference TRBV30 and TRBJ2-7 gives the whole variable domain SQTIHQWPATLVQPVGSPLSLECTVEGTSNPNLYWYRQAAGRGLQLLFYSVGIGQISSEVPQNLSASRPQDRQFILSSKKLLLSDSGFYLCAWNPWTYAYEQYFGPGTRLTVT.

The gene calls are TRBV5-4 and TRBJ2-1, with 8 bases aligning to TRBD1. V lost 0 bases, J lost 10 bases, and 12 bases stayed unmatched. The germline gives CDR1 SGHNT, CDR2 YYREEE (reference sequence). The length of the CDR3 is 16 residues. The CDR3 loop reads CASSLGSGAGGQEQFF. The CDR3 DNA follows: TGTGCCAGCAGCTTGGGGTCTGGAGCAGGGGGCCAGGAGCAGTTCTTC.

The chain has TRBV21-1 and TRBJ1-5. TRBV21-1 is an annotated pseudogene. The CDR3 extends over 16 amino acids. This CDR3 is CASSRQGGTFYQPQHF. DNA for the CDR3: TGTGCCAGCAGCAGGCAGGGAGGGACTTTTTATCAGCCCCAGCATTTT.

This rearrangement joins TRBV5-6 to TRBJ2-3; no reliable D call. The CDR3 sequence is 11 residues long. The germline V gene has CDR1 SGHDT and CDR2 YYEEEE. V lost 2 bases, J lost 9 bases, and 7 bases lay in between. The chain's CDR3 is CASSLAKTQYF. The DNA for the CDR3 is TGTGCCAGCAGCTTAGCAAAGACGCAGTATTTT.

This clone has only one observation. The chain carries TRBV2 and TRBJ1-4; 9 bases align to TRBD1. Trimming cost V 6 bases and J 8 bases; bases outside gene matches: 7. This CDR3 spans 14 amino acids. CDR1 is SNHLY, CDR2 FYNNEI, per germline. CDR3 in amino acids: CASSEQGAKEKLFF. The CDR3 region has the DNA TGTGCCAGCAGCGAACAGGGGGCAAAAGAAAAACTGTTTTTT.

The V and J genes are TRBV27 and TRBJ1-2; 8 positions agree with TRBD1. Looked up from germline, CDR1 is MNHEY and CDR2 is SMNVEV (reference sequence). The V segment lost 5 bases and the J segment 8 bases; nucleotides outside the gene matches: 13. The CDR3 runs to 15 residues. CDR3 protein: CASSLAQGDLGGYTF. The CDR3 DNA follows: TGTGCCAGCAGTCTCGCACAGGGGGATCTGGGCGGCTACACCTTC.

This clone has just one count. The rearrangement links TRBV12-2 to TRBJ2-5; the table names TRBD2, a call not compared with the DNA. TRBV12-2 represents a pseudogene. This CDR3 region has 18 residues. This CDR3 is CASRLGKLGCRGGETQYF. In nucleotides, the CDR3 is TGTGCAAGTCGCTTAGGGAAATTAGGATGCCGCGGCGGAGAGACCCAGTACTTC.

This clone has just one count. An end of the junction does not agree with germline; a read error may underlie this. The chain uses TRBV18 and TRBJ2-7; the match to TRBD1 covers 10 bases. CDR1 is KGHSH, CDR2 LQKENI, per germline. CDR3 length: 16 residues. DNA for the CDR3: TGTGCCAGTTCACCCATGGGACAGGGGAAAACCTACGAGCAGTACTTC. The encoded protein is CASSPMGQGKTYEQYF.

The rearrangement joins TRBV10-1 to TRBJ2-1; D might be TRBD1 (5 bases). Trimming removed 2 bases at V and 1 base at J, with 9 bases between. The CDR3 has 15 amino acids. Germline V lookup: CDR1 WNHNN, CDR2 SYGVQD (reference sequence). This chain's CDR3 is CASSEGQGSYNEQFF. The CDR3 DNA reads TGCGCCAGCAGTGAGGGGCAGGGTTCCTACAATGAGCAGTTCTTC.

The chain couples TRBV11-3 to TRBJ2-5, with TRBD1 matching 10 bases. The CDR3 is 15 residues long. Trimming cost V 3 bases and J 1 base; bases outside gene matches: 2. CDR1 is SGHNT, CDR2 YENEEA, per germline. CDR3 region: CASSFGQGVQETQYF. The CDR3 coding sequence is TGTGCCAGCAGCTTTGGACAGGGGGTCCAAGAGACCCAGTACTTC.

V and J are TRBV7-2 and TRBJ2-7; D may be TRBD1 (5 bases). This CDR3 contains 13 residues. The germline V and J ends were trimmed by 5 bases and 2 bases, with 10 bases remaining between them. CDR1 and CDR2 (germline): SGHTA, FQGNSA. In DNA, the CDR3 is TGTGCCAGCAGCCAGGACACTGCCTACGAGCAGTACTTC. Its protein is CASSQDTAYEQYF.

The V call is TRBV7-6, the J call TRBJ2-1, with 10 positions matching TRBD2. CDR3 length: 15 amino acids. V dropped 5 bases and J dropped 6; count of bases not matched to a gene: 7. CDR1 is SGHVS and CDR2 is FNYEAQ in the germline V gene. CDR3: CASSPVAGGANEQFF. The CDR3 bases are TGTGCCAGCAGCCCCGTAGCGGGGGGCGCCAATGAGCAGTTCTTC.

The chain combines TRBV7-3 with TRBJ2-5, with D perhaps matching TRBD2 (5 bases). Germline loops: CDR1 SGHTA, CDR2 FQGTGA. The V end was cut by 6 bases, the J end by 9 bases, with 20 bases between. The CDR3 length is 14 residues. DNA of the CDR3: TGTGCCAGCAGGGACGGCAGCGCCAACGGGGCCCAGTACTTC. Translated: CASRDGSANGAQYF. Full variable domain (rest looked up from reference TRBV7-3 and TRBJ2-5): GAGVSQTPSNKVTEKGKYVELRCDPISGHTALYWYRQSLGQGPEFLIYFQGTGAADDSGLPNDRFFAVRPEGSVSTLKIQRTERGDSAVYLCASRDGSANGAQYFGPGTRLLVL.

The chain recombines TRBV11-2 with TRBJ1-2, with TRBD1 matching 11 bases. The CDR3 loop spans 16 amino acids. The germline V gene has CDR1 SGHAT and CDR2 FQNNGV. V shed 3 bases and J 8 bases; nucleotides not matched to a gene: 11. The CDR3 DNA sequence: TGTGCCAGCAGCTTCCCCTCCGGGACAGGGGGTAACGGCTACACCTTC. Translating gives CASSFPSGTGGNGYTF.

This chain links TRBV30 with TRBJ2-7; 9 bases fit TRBD1. Trimming removed 0 bases from V and 2 bases from J; junction bases left unmatched: 5. This CDR3 is 15 amino acids long. CDR1 and CDR2 from the germline V gene are GTSNPN and SVGIG (reference sequence). The CDR3 DNA is TGTGCCTGGAGTGTAATACAGGGGGCCCCCTACGAGCAGTACTTC. Its protein is CAWSVIQGAPYEQYF.

This clone occurred a few times. The J gene is TRBJ1-5, the V gene TRBV6-6; D unclear. Germline loops: CDR1 MNHNY, CDR2 SVGAGI (reference sequence). Deletions cut 5 bases from V and 0 bases from J, with 14 bases between. The CDR3 is 16 residues long. This CDR3 is CASSPTAVISNQPQHF. CDR3 DNA: TGTGCCAGCAGTCCCACCGCGGTTATTAGCAATCAGCCCCAGCATTTT.

This clone was seen only once. The V and J genes are TRBV10-3 and TRBJ2-1, with 10 bases aligning to TRBD2. Germline V lookup: CDR1 ENHRY, CDR2 SYGVKD. V shed 5 bases and J 5 bases; nucleotides not matched to a gene: 3. This CDR3 region has 14 residues. Written as DNA, the CDR3 is TGTGCCATCAGTCTGACTAGCGGGCACAATGAGCAGTTCTTC. It translates to CAISLTSGHNEQFF.

This sequence joins TRBV18 and TRBJ2-1; D uncertain. Germline V CDR1 and CDR2: KGHSH, LQKENI. The CDR3 is made up of 14 amino acids. The V and J ends lost 1 base and 3 bases respectively, with 7 bases between them. The CDR3 loop is CASSPQDFYNEQFF. CDR3 DNA: TGTGCCAGCTCACCACAAGACTTCTACAATGAGCAGTTCTTC.

The chain recombines TRBV6-5 with TRBJ1-6; TRBD1 matches 7 bases. This CDR3 has 14 residues. J lost 5 bases, V lost 10 bases, and 8 bases had no gene match. Germline CDR1 and CDR2: MNHEY and SVGAGI. CDR3 residues: CATNRDRDNSPLHF. CDR3 DNA: TGTGCCACCAACCGGGACAGAGATAATTCACCCCTCCACTTT.

This clone is a singleton in its sample. V is TRBV27 and J is TRBJ2-1; D perhaps matches TRBD1 (6 bases). V was trimmed by 6 bases and J by 6 bases, leaving 15 bases between them. Germline V gene data show CDR1 as MNHEY and CDR2 as SMNVEV (reference sequence). This CDR3 has 14 amino acids. The CDR3: CASSPWGQSNEQFF. CDR3 in DNA: TGTGCCAGCAGCCCTTGGGGGCAATCCAATGAGCAGTTCTTC.

CDR3 sequence reads: CASTRLGEQFF. The CDR3 DNA reads TGTGCCAGCACCAGACTAGGTGAGCAGTTCTTC. V gene TRBV5-6 combines with J gene TRBJ2-1, with D maybe TRBD2 (6 bases). The CDR3 has 11 amino acids. The ends were cut back, 6 bases at V and 9 bases at J, with 10 bases in the middle. Germline loops: CDR1 SGHDT, CDR2 YYEEEE.

This chain uses TRBV5-1 with TRBJ1-2; 7 nucleotides match TRBD1. After removal of 5 bases from V and 2 bases from J, the junction contained 9 bases not matched to a gene. CDR1 and CDR2 from the germline V gene are SGHRS and YFSETQ. The CDR3 totals 15 residues. CDR3 DNA: TGCGCCAGCAGTCCAACGGGACAGCCCAACTATGGCTACACCTTC. It specifies CASSPTGQPNYGYTF.

The V call is TRBV2, the J call TRBJ2-3, with 8 bases aligning to TRBD2. This CDR3 spans 16 amino acids. Germline CDR1 reads SNHLY; CDR2 reads FYNNEI. Germline trimming cut 5 bases from V and 0 bases from J; bases unmatched to any gene: 7. The CDR3 nucleotides are TGTGCCAGCAGTTTCACTAGCGGCCCTAGCACAGATACGCAGTATTTT. Encoded protein: CASSFTSGPSTDTQYF.

The sample holds one count of this clone. DNA for the CDR3: TGTGCCAGCAGCCCGACTTCGGGACAAAGTCAGCCCCAGCATTTT. Translated: CASSPTSGQSQPQHF. The rearrangement joins TRBV3-1 (or the pseudogene TRBV3-2) to TRBJ1-5; D is possibly TRBD1 (6 bases). The CDR3 is 15 amino acids. V was pared by 4 bases and J by 6 bases, with 16 bases between. Per germline, CDR1 LGHDT and CDR2 YNNKEL (reference sequence).

The chain couples TRBV5-5 to TRBJ2-1; 12 nucleotides agree with TRBD2. The CDR3 spans 15 residues. Germline CDR1 and CDR2: SGHKS and YYEKEE (reference sequence). J lost 10 bases, V lost 0 bases, and 5 bases had no gene match. As DNA, the CDR3 is TGTGCCAGCAGCTTGGTGACTAGCGGGAGTGGCGAGCAGTTCTTC. The encoded protein is CASSLVTSGSGEQFF.

The chain couples TRBV11-1 to TRBJ2-5; unclear D gene. Germline CDR1 SGHAT, CDR2 FQDESV (reference sequence). V lost 1 base and J lost 1, with 7 bases in between. The CDR3 extends over 14 amino acids. CDR3 in amino acids: CASSLVEIQETQYF. In DNA form, the CDR3 reads TGTGCCAGCAGCTTAGTCGAGATCCAAGAGACCCAGTACTTC.